This T cell receptor beta chain stems from a study of blood T cell repertoires in COVID-19. Generated by immunoSEQ multiplex PCR, the TCRdb table keeps only in-frame clones and is missing some. The table has approximately 180,000 clones, approximately 85% seen once. V was pared by 5 bases and J by 4 bases, with 7 bases of the junction left unmatched. The length of the CDR3 is 15 residues. Germline CDR1 SEHNR, CDR2 FQNEAQ (reference sequence). The receptor's source is an elderly woman with acute or convalescent COVID-19. The V and J genes are TRBV7-9 and TRBJ1-4; 7 nucleotides align to TRBD1. The specimen was peripheral blood. The CDR3 is CASSPTGQNNEKLFF. CDR3 in DNA: TGTGCCAGCAGCCCCACGGGACAGAATAATGAAAAACTGTTTTTT.